This is a list of T cell receptor beta chains from one sample in a study of blood T cells in healthy people across ages. TCRdb itself ran the 5' RACE reads through MiXCR, one entry per CDR3 protein. The data show about 1.5 million distinct CDR3 sequences, about 45% seen once. Sample: blood. All receptors derive from a woman under 30 in good health. Each CDR3 is given with its conserved first and last residue. Fields, in order: clone size, D gene, V gene, J gene, CDR3 protein, CDR3 DNA. D genes are given only for firm matches. Where a row states a size, it is once, few, many or the class of an expanded clone; other rows omit it.

clone_size: -
d_call: -
v_call: TRBV6-1
j_call: TRBJ2-1
cdr3_aa: CANSDGVYNEQFF
cdr3_nt: TGTGCCAACAGTGATGGGGTGTACAATGAGCAGTTCTTC

clone_size: few
d_call: -
v_call: TRBV30
j_call: TRBJ1-5
cdr3_aa: CAWSGTNQPQHF
cdr3_nt: TGTGCCTGGAGTGGTACCAATCAGCCCCAGCATTTT

clone_size: few
d_call: -
v_call: TRBV12-3/TRBV12-4
j_call: TRBJ2-7
cdr3_aa: CATTLGTPYEQYF
cdr3_nt: TGTGCCACCACTCTGGGGACACCCTACGAGCAGTACTTC

clone_size: few
d_call: -
v_call: TRBV4-2
j_call: TRBJ2-7
cdr3_aa: CASSQSNGGYYEQYF
cdr3_nt: TGTGCCAGCAGCCAATCCAACGGGGGCTACTACGAGCAGTACTTC

clone_size: few
d_call: -
v_call: TRBV7-9
j_call: TRBJ1-1
cdr3_aa: CASSSSGSTEAFF
cdr3_nt: TGTGCCAGCAGCTCTTCAGGATCCACTGAAGCTTTCTTT

clone_size: -
d_call: -
v_call: TRBV18
j_call: TRBJ1-2
cdr3_aa: CASSSDSHYGYTF
cdr3_nt: TGTGCCAGCTCATCGGACAGTCACTATGGCTACACCTTC

clone_size: few
d_call: TRBD2
v_call: TRBV7-2
j_call: TRBJ2-1
cdr3_aa: CASSSRVRTRSYNEQFF
cdr3_nt: TGTGCCAGCAGCTCCCGGGTAAGGACTAGAAGTTACAATGAGCAGTTCTTC

clone_size: few
d_call: -
v_call: TRBV4-1
j_call: TRBJ2-7
cdr3_aa: CASSFLGTAYEQYF
cdr3_nt: TGCGCCAGCAGCTTCCTAGGGACCGCCTACGAGCAGTACTTC

clone_size: -
d_call: -
v_call: TRBV20-1
j_call: TRBJ2-7
cdr3_aa: CSARDLYTGEKAYEQYF
cdr3_nt: TGCAGTGCTAGAGACCTCTATACAGGAGAAAAGGCCTACGAGCAGTACTTC

clone_size: many
d_call: TRBD2
v_call: TRBV20-1
j_call: TRBJ2-1
cdr3_aa: CSAGTSSYNEQFF
cdr3_nt: TGCAGTGCCGGGACTAGCAGCTACAATGAGCAGTTCTTC

clone_size: few
d_call: -
v_call: TRBV29-1
j_call: TRBJ1-1
cdr3_aa: CSLRRGDTEAFF
cdr3_nt: TGCAGCCTGCGCCGGGGGGACACTGAAGCTTTCTTT

clone_size: -
d_call: -
v_call: TRBV3-1
j_call: TRBJ2-4
cdr3_aa: CASSQEGIRNIQYF
cdr3_nt: TGTGCCAGCAGCCAGGAGGGAATAAGGAACATTCAGTACTTC

clone_size: many
d_call: -
v_call: TRBV12-3/TRBV12-4
j_call: TRBJ1-2
cdr3_aa: CASSLGQAPYYGYTF
cdr3_nt: TGTGCCAGCAGTTTGGGGCAGGCACCATACTATGGCTACACCTTC

clone_size: -
d_call: TRBD2
v_call: TRBV7-2
j_call: TRBJ2-1
cdr3_aa: CASSLQVLAGGLNEQFF
cdr3_nt: TGTGCCAGCAGCTTACAAGTACTAGCGGGGGGTCTCAATGAGCAGTTCTTC

clone_size: once
d_call: TRBD1
v_call: TRBV20-1
j_call: TRBJ2-7
cdr3_aa: CSTRDGGQGKYDEQYF
cdr3_nt: TGCAGTACTAGAGATGGGGGACAGGGAAAGTATGACGAGCAGTACTTC

clone_size: -
d_call: TRBD2
v_call: TRBV9
j_call: TRBJ2-1
cdr3_aa: CASSVAGGQPYSEQFF
cdr3_nt: TGTGCCAGCAGCGTCGCGGGGGGGCAGCCTTACAGTGAGCAGTTCTTC

clone_size: few
d_call: -
v_call: TRBV2
j_call: TRBJ1-1
cdr3_aa: CASSEDSLRTEAFF
cdr3_nt: TGTGCCAGCAGTGAGGACTCCCTGAGGACTGAAGCTTTCTTT

clone_size: few
d_call: TRBD1
v_call: TRBV6-5
j_call: TRBJ2-7
cdr3_aa: CASSYRGQIDEQYF
cdr3_nt: TGTGCCAGCAGTTACAGGGGGCAGATCGACGAGCAGTACTTC

clone_size: few
d_call: -
v_call: TRBV7-6
j_call: TRBJ2-3
cdr3_aa: CASSRLVVSTDTQYF
cdr3_nt: TGTGCCAGCAGCCGACTAGTAGTCAGCACAGATACGCAGTATTTT

clone_size: -
d_call: -
v_call: TRBV6-2/TRBV6-3
j_call: TRBJ1-1
cdr3_aa: CASSYDRRSNTEAFF
cdr3_nt: TGTGCCAGCAGTTACGACAGAAGGTCGAACACTGAAGCTTTCTTT

clone_size: -
d_call: TRBD1
v_call: TRBV29-1
j_call: TRBJ2-7
cdr3_aa: CSVEGQSYEQYF
cdr3_nt: TGCAGCGTTGAGGGACAGTCCTACGAGCAGTACTTC

clone_size: few
d_call: -
v_call: TRBV2
j_call: TRBJ2-7
cdr3_aa: CASTTAGAGTTYEQYF
cdr3_nt: TGTGCCAGCACCACAGCCGGGGCCGGGACAACCTACGAGCAGTACTTC